One and the same sample provided the 5 T cell receptor beta chains below, sequenced in a study of blood T cell repertoires in COVID-19. The repertoire was sequenced with immunoSEQ multiplex PCR; TCRdb's copy has only in-frame clones and lacks some. Of about 150,000 clones listed, around 86% are singletons. Sequenced material: peripheral blood. The receptors originated from a man older than 75 with acute or convalescent COVID-19.

V is TRBV28 and J is TRBJ1-1; 8 positions match TRBD1. Looked up from germline, CDR1 is MDHEN and CDR2 is SYDVKM. J was trimmed by 4 bases and V by 6 bases; bases with no gene match: 7. This CDR3 region has 14 residues. The CDR3: CASRTGDVPTEAFF. Here the CDR3 DNA reads TGTGCCAGCAGGACAGGGGATGTCCCCACTGAAGCTTTCTTT. The whole variable domain, filled in from reference TRBV28 and TRBJ1-1, reads DVKVTQSSRYLVKRTGEKVFLECVQDMDHENMFWYRQDPGLGLRLIYFSYDVKMKEKGDIPEGYSVSREKKERFSLILESASTNQTSMYLCASRTGDVPTEAFFGQGTRLTVV.

The count of this clone is one. J is TRBJ1-5 and V is TRBV29-1; 7 positions match TRBD1. CDR3 length: 12 residues. Germline CDR1 is SQVTM and CDR2 is ANQGSEA. V shed 4 bases, J shed 4 bases, and the junction held 1 base outside the gene matches. In DNA form, the CDR3 reads TGCAGCGTTGTACAGGGGAATCAGCCCCAGCATTTT. Its translation is CSVVQGNQPQHF.

This sequence joins TRBV6-5 and TRBJ1-3; TRBD1 agrees at 8 bases. Unmatched junction bases numbered 5, after V lost 0 bases and J lost 4 bases. From germline, CDR1 is MNHEY and CDR2 SVGAGI. The CDR3 is 16 amino acids. The CDR3 sequence: CASSYSGQGYGNTIYF. The CDR3 coding sequence is TGTGCCAGCAGTTACTCAGGACAGGGCTACGGAAACACCATATATTTT.

This clone was recorded only once. V gene TRBV28 combines with J gene TRBJ2-5; D is uncertain. Trimming took off 4 bases at V and 4 bases at J, with 10 bases between the two ends. Germline CDR1 is MDHEN and CDR2 is SYDVKM. The CDR3 is 13 residues long. CDR3 sequence (DNA): TGTGCCAGCAGTTACCCGGTCGGAGAGACCCAGTACTTC. This codes for CASSYPVGETQYF. Full variable domain (outside the CDR3, taken from reference TRBV28 and TRBJ2-5): DVKVTQSSRYLVKRTGEKVFLECVQDMDHENMFWYRQDPGLGLRLIYFSYDVKMKEKGDIPEGYSVSREKKERFSLILESASTNQTSMYLCASSYPVGETQYFGPGTRLLVL.

Only a few counts were recorded for this clone. The chain employs TRBV7-8 and TRBJ2-7; no clear D. Per the germline V gene, CDR1 is SGHVS and CDR2 is FQNEAQ. The CDR3 is made up of 12 amino acids. V lost 5 bases to trimming and J lost 2 bases, with 7 bases between them. In nucleotides, the CDR3 is TGTGCCAGCAGCCCAACGGCCTACGAGCAGTACTTC. The encoded protein is CASSPTAYEQYF.